These T cell receptor beta chains were read from a single sample in a study of blood T cell repertoires in COVID-19. Only in-frame clones appear in the TCRdb table, and some are missing; sequencing was by immunoSEQ multiplex PCR. The sample lists a few hundred thousand clones, under 90% occurring once. What was sequenced was PBMCs or T cells enriched from blood (not recorded which). These TCRs come from a woman between 45 and 60 years old who had been exposed to COVID-19. The conserved cysteine and the conserved F or W are not part of the CDR3 here. The size of a clone is reported for some rows only, either as once, few or many, or as a class for expanded clones.

clone_size,v_call,j_call,cdr3_aa
-,TRBV11-2,TRBJ2-1,ASSLLRGALNEQF
-,TRBV2,TRBJ1-1,ASSNRVGEAF
-,TRBV3-1/TRBV3-2,TRBJ1-5,ASSQDSRANQPQH
-,TRBV19,TRBJ1-6,ASSLGGHNSPLH
-,TRBV7-2,TRBJ2-1,ASSLDGGPYNEQF
-,TRBV15,TRBJ1-5,ATSREVGKSGNQPQH
-,TRBV6-5,TRBJ1-4,ASSYVPAGEEKLF
few,TRBV6-5,TRBJ2-7,ASSYSRQGIYEQY
-,TRBV4-1,TRBJ1-5,ASSQDGMGAQPQH
-,TRBV3-1/TRBV3-2,TRBJ1-6,ASSPHGGGGSLH
-,TRBV14,TRBJ2-7,ASSFGTGPYEQY
-,TRBV5-4,TRBJ2-5,ASSSGLAGGNGETQY
-,TRBV7-2,TRBJ1-5,ASSLALAAGQPQH
-,TRBV27,TRBJ1-3,ASSRTGSAGNTIY
-,TRBV28,TRBJ1-5,ASSFPGAEQPQH
-,TRBV11-2,TRBJ1-5,ASSPRQGFGQPQH
-,TRBV6-5,TRBJ2-7,ASKSPGTGIYEQY
-,TRBV18,TRBJ2-5,ASSPLASGRQETQY
-,TRBV5-4,TRBJ1-4,ASSAGLNRATNEKLF
-,TRBV6-5,TRBJ2-7,ATTGVEQY
-,TRBV7-9,TRBJ1-1,ASSWGTGDVAF
-,TRBV27,TRBJ2-2,ASSLSGGASRAGELF
-,TRBV28,TRBJ2-3,ASSFRGGGTDTQY
-,TRBV28,TRBJ2-7,ASSLKGQIYEQY
-,TRBV19,TRBJ1-1,ASRMTGDTEAF
-,TRBV5-1,TRBJ2-5,ASSLNGGASETQY
-,TRBV19,TRBJ2-7,ASSMTSGGTHEQY
-,TRBV19,TRBJ2-1,ASSIGTSRNEQF
-,TRBV2,TRBJ1-1,ASNRVTSMNTEAF
once,TRBV2,TRBJ2-7,ASSGTGVGPYEQY
-,TRBV19,TRBJ2-6,ASSIAGSSGANVLT
-,TRBV5-4,TRBJ1-1,ASREQGANTEAF
-,TRBV3-1/TRBV3-2,TRBJ2-7,ASSQGTRGNPYEQY
-,TRBV4-1,TRBJ1-2,ASSQGSGQGHYGYT
-,TRBV2,TRBJ2-5,ASSTSGETQY
once,TRBV27,TRBJ2-2,ASSFSAGLTGELF
-,TRBV9,TRBJ2-4,ASSVTSGGDIQY
-,TRBV2,TRBJ2-7,ASSSDRDEQY
-,TRBV24-1,TRBJ2-5,ATSDLGAQETQY
-,TRBV4-1,TRBJ1-5,ASSQPGTGGGQPQH
-,TRBV2,TRBJ2-5,ASSPLGQRETQY
few,TRBV5-1,TRBJ2-1,ASSLLQGFEGEQF
once,TRBV27,TRBJ1-6,ASRLNRDSQNSPLH
-,TRBV7-6,TRBJ1-1,ASSLSLRDEAF
-,TRBV10-3,TRBJ2-3,AITGGPGDTQY
-,TRBV18,TRBJ2-7,ASSRMGGFSYEQY